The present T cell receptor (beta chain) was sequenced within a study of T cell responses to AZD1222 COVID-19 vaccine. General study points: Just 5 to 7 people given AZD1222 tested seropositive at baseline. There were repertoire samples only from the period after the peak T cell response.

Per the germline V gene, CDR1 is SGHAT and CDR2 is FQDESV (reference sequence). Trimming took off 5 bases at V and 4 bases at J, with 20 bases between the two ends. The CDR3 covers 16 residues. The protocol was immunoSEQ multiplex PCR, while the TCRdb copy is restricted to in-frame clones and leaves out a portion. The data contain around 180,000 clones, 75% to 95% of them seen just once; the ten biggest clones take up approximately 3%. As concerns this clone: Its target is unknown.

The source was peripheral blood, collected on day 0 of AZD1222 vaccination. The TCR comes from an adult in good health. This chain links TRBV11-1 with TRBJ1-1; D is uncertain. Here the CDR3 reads CASSPRPGKTTTEAFF. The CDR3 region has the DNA TGTGCCAGCAGCCCCAGACCGGGAAAAACCACCACTGAAGCTTTCTTT.